The 23 T cell receptor beta chains presented below share a single source sample, sequenced in a study of graft-versus-host responses after intestinal transplantation. These receptors have no known antigen. Clones were sequenced by immunoSEQ multiplex PCR, and TCRdb holds only the in-frame ones, with some missing. In the table there are about 61,000 clones, around 92% of which are singletons. Sequencing was performed on unstimulated CD4+ T cells sorted from spleen or lymph node cells, taken before transplant. Receptors were obtained from a human donor who was the organ donor for an intestinal transplant.

This CDR3 is CASSEEERYGGDGYTF. As DNA, the CDR3 is TGTGCCAGCAGTGAAGAGGAGCGTTACGGGGGCGATGGCTACACCTTC. The V and J genes are TRBV6-1 and TRBJ1-2, with a tentative D call TRBD1 (6 bases). The ends were cut back, 1 base at V and 6 bases at J, with 18 bases in the middle. The CDR3 sequence is 16 residues long. The germline gives CDR1 MNHNS, CDR2 SASEGT.

The gene calls are TRBV5-1 and TRBJ1-1, with unresolved D. Germline CDR1 is SGHRS and CDR2 is YFSETQ. The CDR3 is made up of 13 amino acids. With 7 bases removed from V and 1 base from J, the gap between germline ends came to 11 bases. In nucleotides, the CDR3 is TGCGCCAGCCGGGCCGAAAGGAACACTGAAGCTTTCTTT. It translates to CASRAERNTEAFF.

The V call is TRBV4-3, the J call TRBJ1-1; D is uncertain. Germline loops: CDR1 LGHNA, CDR2 YSLEER. With 8 bases removed from V and 2 bases from J, the gap between germline ends came to 15 bases. The CDR3 loop spans 14 amino acids. This chain's CDR3 is CASARKETNTEAFF. In DNA, the CDR3 is TGCGCCAGCGCACGAAAGGAAACTAACACTGAAGCTTTCTTT.

The chain employs TRBV27 and TRBJ1-2; 9 nucleotides line up with TRBD1. This CDR3 region has 13 residues. V shed 6 bases, J shed 1 base, and the junction held 0 bases outside the gene matches. Germline CDR1 MNHEY, CDR2 SMNVEV (reference sequence). CDR3 region: CASRDRGNYGYTF. The CDR3 DNA follows: TGTGCCAGCAGGGACAGGGGTAACTATGGCTACACCTTC.

The chain uses TRBV6-5 and TRBJ1-2; D uncertain. V was pared by 0 bases and J by 4 bases, with 15 bases between. This CDR3 region has 16 residues. CDR1 is MNHEY and CDR2 is SVGAGI in the germline V gene. CDR3 in amino acids: CASSYSRRGPRYGYTF. As DNA, the CDR3 is TGTGCCAGCAGTTACTCGCGACGAGGACCGCGCTATGGCTACACCTTC.

This chain's CDR3 is CASSPRDRAYEQYF. In DNA form, the CDR3 reads TGTGCCAGCTCACCAAGGGACAGGGCCTACGAGCAGTACTTC. The V call is TRBV18, the J call TRBJ2-7; TRBD1 aligns across 9 bases. This CDR3 comprises 14 residues. The germline gives CDR1 KGHSH, CDR2 LQKENI. Trimming took 2 bases from V and 2 from J; bases not matched to a gene: 1. Combining the CDR3 with reference TRBV18 and TRBJ2-7 gives the whole variable domain NAGVMQNPRHLVRRRGQEARLRCSPMKGHSHVYWYRQLPEEGLKFMVYLQKENIIDESGMPKERFSAEFPKEGPSILRIQQVVRGDSAAYFCASSPRDRAYEQYFGPGTRLTVT.

CDR3 bases: TGCGCCAGCAGCCAAGGCGTCGGACAGTCCTTCTATGGCTACACCTTC. Its protein is CASSQGVGQSFYGYTF. This chain links TRBV4-3 with TRBJ1-2, with D maybe TRBD1 (6 bases). Germline CDR1 and CDR2: LGHNA and YSLEER. The CDR3 totals 16 residues. Trimming shortened V by 1 base and J by 4 bases, and 16 bases separated the two germline ends.

The V gene is TRBV9, the J gene TRBJ2-3; D is ambiguous. This CDR3 comprises 16 residues. CDR1 and CDR2 (germline): SGDLS, YYNGEE. The V and J ends lost 0 bases and 0 bases respectively, with 11 bases between them. This chain's CDR3 is CASSVGYSLSTDTQYF. Here the CDR3 DNA reads TGTGCCAGCAGCGTAGGGTACAGCCTTAGCACAGATACGCAGTATTTT. The whole variable domain, remainder taken from reference TRBV9 and TRBJ2-3, is DSGVTQTPKHLITATGQRVTLRCSPRSGDLSVYWYQQSLDQGLQFLIQYYNGEERAKGNILERFSAQQFPDLHSELNLSSLELGDSALYFCASSVGYSLSTDTQYFGPGTRLTVL.

CDR3 sequence: CASSQDVLPDRGLDWAKNIQYF. The CDR3, as DNA: TGTGCCAGCAGCCAAGATGTTCTCCCGGACAGGGGGCTGGATTGGGCCAAAAACATTCAGTACTTC. This sequence joins TRBV4-2 and TRBJ2-4; 11 bases are a match to TRBD1. CDR1 is LGHNA and CDR2 is YNFKEQ in the germline V gene. The CDR3 runs 22 residues. The J segment lost 1 base and the V segment lost 0 bases, leaving 17 bases of the junction unmatched.

This chain connects TRBV19 to TRBJ2-5, with D perhaps TRBD2 (7 bases). The germline V and J ends were trimmed by 2 bases and 9 bases, with 10 bases remaining between them. Germline CDR1 LNHDA, CDR2 SQIVND (reference sequence). This CDR3 spans 12 amino acids. DNA of the CDR3: TGTGCCAGTAGTATATCGGGGGGCCCCCAGTACTTC. It codes for CASSISGGPQYF.

The chain has TRBV7-2 and TRBJ1-4; D may be TRBD1 (5 bases). V lost 5 bases and J lost 3, with 19 bases in between. CDR1 and CDR2 (germline): SGHTA, FQGNSA. This CDR3 contains 17 residues. The CDR3 is CASSTRRQSVANEKLFF. CDR3 sequence (DNA): TGTGCCAGCAGCACTCGGAGACAGAGTGTGGCTAATGAAAAACTGTTTTTT.

Points on this clone: Other DNA sequences in this specimen translate into the identical CDR3. The rearrangement joins TRBV5-1 to TRBJ1-3; D remains unclear. The CDR3 spans 14 residues. Trimming removed 4 bases from V and 2 bases from J, with 10 bases in between. Germline V gene data show CDR1 as SGHRS and CDR2 as YFSETQ. In DNA, the CDR3 is TGCGCCAGCAGCGTAGGAGGCCCTGGAAACACCATATATTTT. Translation gives CASSVGGPGNTIYF.

The chain uses TRBV7-9 and TRBJ1-1, with 8 bases aligning to TRBD1. V was pared by 3 bases and J by 10 bases, with 10 bases of the junction left unmatched. The CDR3 covers 14 residues. The germline CDR1 and CDR2 sequences are SEHNR and FQNEAQ (reference sequence). In DNA, the CDR3 is TGTGCCAGCAGCTTCTTACAGGGGGTTGACGGAGCTTTCTTT. Translation: CASSFLQGVDGAFF.

This chain connects TRBV19 to TRBJ1-1; a weak D match, TRBD1 (6 bases). Trimming removed 7 bases from V and 4 bases from J, with 13 bases in between. There are 13 residues in the CDR3. CDR1 and CDR2 (germline): LNHDA, SQIVND (reference sequence). The CDR3, as DNA: TGTGCCAGTATCCTACAGGGCCCCACTGAAGCTTTCTTT. Protein product: CASILQGPTEAFF.

The rearrangement uses TRBV5-1 and TRBJ2-7; 8 bases are shared with TRBD1. There are 14 residues in the CDR3. J lost 7 bases, V lost 0 bases, and 6 bases had no gene match. CDR1 SGHRS and CDR2 YFSETQ come from the germline V gene. The CDR3 nucleotides read TGCGCCAGCAGCTTGGGGACAGGGATTTTGGAGCAGTACTTC. Protein product: CASSLGTGILEQYF.

The chain is built from TRBV7-2 and TRBJ2-2; tentatively, D is TRBD1 or TRBD2 (5 bases each). V lost 5 bases to trimming and J lost 4 bases, with 11 bases between them. Germline V gene sequence: CDR1 SGHTA, CDR2 FQGNSA. The CDR3 spans 14 residues. The CDR3 sequence is CASSRGRTTGELFF. The DNA of the CDR3 is TGTGCCAGCAGCCGGGGCAGGACCACCGGGGAGCTGTTTTTT.

J is TRBJ2-7 and V is TRBV5-6, with 8 bases aligning to TRBD2. Trimming at V came to 2 bases and at J to 4 bases, leaving 8 bases not matched to a gene. Germline lookup yields CDR1 SGHDT and CDR2 YYEEEE. The CDR3 is 15 residues long. The CDR3 reads CASSFFRGGSYEQYF. The DNA for the CDR3 is TGTGCCAGCAGCTTTTTCCGGGGGGGCTCATACGAGCAGTACTTC.

V is TRBV18 and J is TRBJ2-7, with TRBD1 identical over 7 bases. Germline V lookup: CDR1 KGHSH, CDR2 LQKENI. The CDR3 has 14 amino acids. The V gene end was trimmed by 6 bases and the J gene end by 1 base; junction bases not matched to a gene: 6. For the CDR3, the DNA is TGTGCCAGCTCCTGGACAGGCGCGTCCTACGAGCAGTACTTC. Protein sequence: CASSWTGASYEQYF.

The chain employs TRBV2 and TRBJ1-6, with 9 positions matching TRBD1. The V gene end was trimmed by 1 base and the J gene end by 6 bases; junction bases not matched to a gene: 1. Germline V gene data show CDR1 as SNHLY and CDR2 as FYNNEI. This CDR3 has 15 amino acids. The CDR3 sequence is CASSEGTGVNSPLHF. The CDR3 DNA is TGTGCCAGCAGTGAAGGGACAGGGGTTAATTCACCCCTCCACTTT.

The rearrangement joins TRBV4-3 to TRBJ1-5, with TRBD1 matching 9 bases. J gave up 7 bases and V 4 bases, and 5 bases lay outside the gene matches. CDR3 length: 14 amino acids. The germline V gene has CDR1 LGHNA and CDR2 YSLEER. CDR3 residues: CASSRGQGAQPQHF. In DNA, the CDR3 is TGCGCCAGCAGCCGGGGACAGGGTGCGCAGCCCCAGCATTTT.

The J gene is TRBJ2-5, the V gene TRBV6-1, with 7 nucleotides matching TRBD1. There are 15 residues in the CDR3. Trimming cost V 4 bases and J 1 base; bases outside gene matches: 6. Germline lookup yields CDR1 MNHNS and CDR2 SASEGT. The CDR3 is CASSGGQAPQETQYF. The CDR3 nucleotides read TGTGCCAGCAGTGGTGGACAGGCCCCCCAAGAGACCCAGTACTTC.

The chain employs TRBV6-6 and TRBJ2-1; weak D call: TRBD2 (5 bases). Germline lookup yields CDR1 MNHNY and CDR2 SVGAGI (reference sequence). The germline V and J ends were trimmed by 5 bases and 8 bases, with 19 bases remaining between them. The length of the CDR3 is 15 residues. This CDR3 reads CASSQREGLRDEQFF. The CDR3 coding sequence is TGTGCCAGCAGTCAGCGAGAGGGTCTGAGGGATGAGCAGTTCTTC.

The rearrangement links TRBV7-2 to TRBJ2-7; no reliable D call. CDR1 and CDR2 from the germline V gene are SGHTA and FQGNSA. The CDR3 length is 15 residues. V was clipped by 1 base and J by 2 bases, with 12 bases between them. This CDR3 is CASSLEAGWTYEQYF. CDR3 nucleotides: TGTGCCAGCAGCTTAGAGGCAGGATGGACCTACGAGCAGTACTTC.